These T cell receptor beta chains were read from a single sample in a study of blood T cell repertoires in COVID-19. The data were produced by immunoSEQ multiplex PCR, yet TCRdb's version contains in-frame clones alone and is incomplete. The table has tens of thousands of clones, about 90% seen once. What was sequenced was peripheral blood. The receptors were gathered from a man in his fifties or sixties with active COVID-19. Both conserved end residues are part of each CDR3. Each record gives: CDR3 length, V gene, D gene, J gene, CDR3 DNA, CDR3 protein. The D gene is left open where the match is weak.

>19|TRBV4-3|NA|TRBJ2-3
TGCGCCAGCAGCCAAGATCTTGGAGGGGCTGACTCTAGCACAGATACGCAGTATTTT
CASSQDLGGADSSTDTQYF
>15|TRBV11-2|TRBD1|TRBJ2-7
TGTGCCAGCAGCTTAGTGCAGGGGGCTACTTACGAGCAGTACTTC
CASSLVQGATYEQYF
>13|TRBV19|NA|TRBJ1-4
TGTGCCACCTTGGCTGCAACTAATGAAAAACTGTTTTTT
CATLAATNEKLFF
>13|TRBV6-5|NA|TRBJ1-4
TGTGCCAGCGGCCGGGTTGGCGGTGAAAAACTGTTTTTT
CASGRVGGEKLFF
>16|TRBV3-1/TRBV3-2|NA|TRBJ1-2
TGTGCCAGCAGCCAAGAAAAAGGTTGGGGAGTCGGGGGCTACACCTTC
CASSQEKGWGVGGYTF
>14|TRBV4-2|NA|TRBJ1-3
TGTGCCAGCAGCCAAGATCTAGAGGGAAACACCATATATTTT
CASSQDLEGNTIYF
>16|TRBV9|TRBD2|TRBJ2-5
TGTGCCAGCAGCGGTGCGGGGGGTAGGCATCAAGAGACCCAGTACTTC
CASSGAGGRHQETQYF
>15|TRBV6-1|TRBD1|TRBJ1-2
TGTGCCAGCAGTGAAGCGCATGGACAGGGGCGAGGCTACACCTTC
CASSEAHGQGRGYTF
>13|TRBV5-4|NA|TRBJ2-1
TGTGCCAGCAGCTTGGGACCTGAGGATGAGCAGTTCTTC
CASSLGPEDEQFF
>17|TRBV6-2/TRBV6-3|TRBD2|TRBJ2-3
TGTGCCAGCAGTTACCAAGTAGCGGGGGGGCTCGCAGATACGCAGTATTTT
CASSYQVAGGLADTQYF
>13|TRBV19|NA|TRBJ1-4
TGTGCCAGTAGTGGTTGGCAGAATGAAAAACTGTTTTTT
CASSGWQNEKLFF
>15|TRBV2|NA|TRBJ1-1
TGTGCCAGCAGTGAAGAGGTACAGGATAACACTGAAGCTTTCTTT
CASSEEVQDNTEAFF